Listed here are 24 T cell receptor beta chains from one sample, sequenced in a study of CD8 T cells in Susac syndrome. Reverse transcription of about 0.5 to 1 ug RNA was carried out with random hexamers. Via MiXCR, TCRdb re-called the immunoSEQ multiplex PCR reads, giving one row per CDR3 protein. The table has about 150,000 distinct CDR3 sequences, around 96% seen once. What was sequenced was CD4+ T cells from PBMCs. The receptor set was obtained from a human donor with multiple sclerosis.

The rearrangement uses TRBV7-9 and TRBJ2-1; tentative D call: TRBD1 (6 bases). The germline gives CDR1 SEHNR, CDR2 FQNEAQ (reference sequence). This CDR3 has 12 residues. V lost 7 bases and J 9 bases, leaving 13 bases between the germline ends. The CDR3 DNA reads TGTGCCAGCATCGAACAGGGCCCTGAGCAGTTCTTC. Encoded protein: CASIEQGPEQFF.

The V gene is TRBV12-3 or TRBV12-4, the J gene TRBJ1-2; the D gene is possibly TRBD1 (5 bases). V lost 6 bases to trimming and J lost 8 bases, with 16 bases between them. The CDR3 spans 13 residues. The CDR3 DNA reads TGTGCCAGCAGAGCCGGGACGGCCAGGGGCTACACCTTC. Translation gives CASRAGTARGYTF.

The chain uses TRBV2 and TRBJ1-2, with unresolved D. V was shortened by 4 bases and J by 2 bases, with 5 bases between the two germline ends. Germline lookup yields CDR1 SNHLY and CDR2 FYNNEI. This CDR3 contains 12 residues. This CDR3 is CASSVENYGYTF. The CDR3 coding sequence is TGTGCCAGCAGTGTTGAAAACTATGGCTACACCTTC. Together with reference TRBV2 and TRBJ1-2, the CDR3 gives the full variable domain: EPEVTQTPSHQVTQMGQEVILRCVPISNHLYFYWYRQILGQKVEFLVSFYNNEISEKSEIFDDQFSVERPDGSNFTLKIRSTKLEDSAMYFCASSVENYGYTFGSGTRLTVV.

This clonotype has only one observation. The gene calls are TRBV30 and TRBJ1-5, with 10 bases aligning to TRBD1. V lost 2 bases and J lost 6; bases outside the gene matches: 13. Germline V gene data show CDR1 as GTSNPN and CDR2 as SVGIG (reference sequence). This CDR3 is built from 17 residues. DNA of the CDR3: TGTGCCTGGAGTCGAAACCCCAGGACAGGGGGGATTCAGCCCCAGCATTTT. Protein: CAWSRNPRTGGIQPQHF.

This sequence joins TRBV29-1 and TRBJ2-7, with 11 bases lining up with TRBD2. Trimming removed 6 bases from V and 1 base from J; junction bases left unmatched: 17. The CDR3 runs 18 residues. Per the germline V gene, CDR1 is SQVTM and CDR2 is ANQGSEA. The CDR3 nucleotides read TGCAGCGTCTCCCGTCTAGCGGGAGGACCCGAGCAATCCTACGAGCAGTACTTC. Translation: CSVSRLAGGPEQSYEQYF.

The gene calls are TRBV5-1 and TRBJ2-5; 11 bases are a match to TRBD2. V lost 3 bases and J lost 3; bases outside the gene matches: 4. Germline lookup yields CDR1 SGHRS and CDR2 YFSETQ. CDR3 length equals 15 residues. The CDR3 DNA reads as TGCGCCAGCAGCTCTAGCGGGGGGTATGAAGAGACCCAGTACTTC. Protein product: CASSSSGGYEETQYF.

The genes are TRBV5-6 and TRBJ2-7, with 9 bases lining up with TRBD1. J was trimmed by 1 base and V by 2 bases; bases with no gene match: 4. CDR3 size: 15 residues. Germline assignment: CDR1 SGHDT and CDR2 YYEEEE. The CDR3 DNA reads as TGTGCCAGCAGCTTTCCGGGACAGGGTTCCTACGAGCAGTACTTC. It translates to CASSFPGQGSYEQYF.

The rearrangement links TRBV12-3 or TRBV12-4 to TRBJ1-6, with D possibly matching TRBD1 (6 bases). The CDR3 is 15 residues long. The V and J ends lost 5 bases and 6 bases respectively, with 14 bases between them. In DNA, the CDR3 is TGTGCCAGCAGTCCTACACAGGGAGGTAATTCACCCCTCCACTTT. It encodes CASSPTQGGNSPLHF.

This chain joins TRBV12-3 or TRBV12-4 and TRBJ1-5; possible D gene TRBD1, 5 bases. Between the trimmed V and J ends, which lost 6 bases and 7 bases, there was a span of 16 bases. There are 14 residues in the CDR3. CDR3 region: CASSLRRGRQPQHF. The DNA of the CDR3 is TGTGCCAGCAGCCTAAGGCGGGGCCGCCAGCCCCAGCATTTT.

This sequence joins TRBV12-3 or TRBV12-4 and TRBJ1-6, with a possible D match to TRBD1 (5 bases). V dropped 6 bases and J dropped 8 bases, with 20 bases sitting between them. This CDR3 comprises 16 residues. For the CDR3, the DNA is TGTGCCAGCAGGGGACGTTCGAAGTCTCTTTATTCACCCCTCCACTTT. This gives the protein CASRGRSKSLYSPLHF.

The genes are TRBV7-7 and TRBJ2-5, with D perhaps being TRBD1 or TRBD2 (5 bases each). Trimming pared 5 bases from V and 5 bases from J, leaving 15 bases between. Germline CDR1 and CDR2: SSHAT and FNYEAQ (reference sequence). This CDR3 has 14 residues. The CDR3 protein is CASSPLGVVETQYF. CDR3 bases: TGTGCCAGCAGCCCCCTGGGGGTAGTCGAGACCCAGTACTTC.

The V call is TRBV6-2 or TRBV6-3, the J call TRBJ2-7; 10 positions match TRBD1. This CDR3 is built from 15 residues. V was pared by 6 bases and J by 3 bases, with 8 bases of the junction left unmatched. In germline, CDR1 is MNHEY, CDR2 SVGEGT. The CDR3 DNA follows: TGTGCCAGCAGCATCCGCGGGGACAGGGGCTACGAGCAGTACTTC. Protein sequence: CASSIRGDRGYEQYF.

The rearrangement links TRBV20-1 to TRBJ1-1; a possible D gene is TRBD1 (6 bases). The CDR3 runs to 11 residues. The V gene lost 5 bases and the J gene lost 10 bases, with 14 bases spanning the gap. Germline V gene lookup returns CDR1 DFQATT and CDR2 SNEGSKA (reference sequence). The CDR3 region is CSAPGEGGAFF. CDR3 bases: TGCAGTGCTCCGGGGGAGGGGGGAGCTTTCTTT.

The gene calls are TRBV12-3 or TRBV12-4 and TRBJ2-1; D gene ambiguous. The CDR3 totals 15 residues. Trimming cost V 6 bases and J 0 bases, with 12 bases left between them. CDR3 coding DNA: TGTGCCAGCAGAGAACCCTTAGGCTCCTACAATGAGCAGTTCTTC. It yields the protein CASREPLGSYNEQFF.

This CDR3 is CASSPRDRGYNEQFF. In nucleotides, the CDR3 is TGTGCCAGCAGCCCCCGGGACAGGGGATACAATGAGCAGTTCTTC. The chain combines TRBV7-8 with TRBJ2-1; 10 positions agree with TRBD1. V lost 5 bases, J lost 4 bases, and 5 bases stayed unmatched. The CDR3 runs to 15 residues. Germline values: CDR1 SGHVS, CDR2 FQNEAQ. Together with reference TRBV7-8 and TRBJ2-1, the CDR3 gives the full variable domain: GAGVSQSPRYKVAKRGQDVALRCDPISGHVSLFWYQQALGQGPEFLTYFQNEAQLDKSGLPSDRFFAERPEGSVSTLKIQRTQQEDSAVYLCASSPRDRGYNEQFFGPGTRLTVL.

The J gene is TRBJ1-2, the V gene TRBV7-9; TRBD1 might be the D (6 bases). CDR1 and CDR2 from the germline V gene are SEHNR and FQNEAQ (reference sequence). The CDR3 loop spans 13 amino acids. Trimming removed 3 bases from V and 8 bases from J, with 13 bases in between. DNA of the CDR3: TGTGCCAGCAGCTTTGGGGGCGACGGGGGCTACACCTTC. It specifies CASSFGGDGGYTF.

The chain couples TRBV3-1 to TRBJ2-3, with TRBD2 matching 10 bases. V lost 3 bases and J lost 1; bases outside the gene matches: 4. The CDR3 has 16 amino acids. Germline CDR1 reads LGHDT; CDR2 reads YNNKEL (reference sequence). DNA of the CDR3: TGTGCCAGCAGCCAGATAGCGGGAGGACGCACAGATACGCAGTATTTT. Translated: CASSQIAGGRTDTQYF.

This clonotype was detected once. This chain links TRBV5-1 with TRBJ2-5; 9 nucleotides match TRBD2. CDR1 and CDR2 (germline): SGHRS, YFSETQ. V shed 0 bases, J shed 3 bases, and the junction held 6 bases outside the gene matches. The CDR3 sequence is 16 residues long. The CDR3: CASSLVPAGGEETQYF. The CDR3 DNA reads as TGCGCCAGCAGCTTGGTCCCAGCGGGAGGAGAAGAGACCCAGTACTTC.

The chain couples TRBV19 to TRBJ1-1, with D possibly TRBD1 on 5 matching bases. The CDR3 sequence is 16 residues long. V lost 3 bases to trimming and J lost 2 bases, with 16 bases between them. In germline, CDR1 is LNHDA, CDR2 SQIVND (reference sequence). The CDR3 DNA reads as TGTGCCAGTAGTATTCGGCACCGCGGACACAACACTGAAGCTTTCTTT. This translates into CASSIRHRGHNTEAFF.

This sequence joins TRBV7-2 and TRBJ2-3; the match to TRBD2 covers 10 bases. V was pared by 5 bases and J by 0 bases, with 11 bases of the junction left unmatched. Germline loops: CDR1 SGHTA, CDR2 FQGNSA. The CDR3 contains 18 residues. The DNA of the CDR3 is TGTGCCAGCAGCCCCCAAGCGGGAGGGCCAAGGAGCACAGATACGCAGTATTTT. As protein: CASSPQAGGPRSTDTQYF.

V gene TRBV27 combines with J gene TRBJ2-7; 15 nucleotides agree with TRBD2. The V gene's germline CDR1 is MNHEY and CDR2 SMNVEV (reference sequence). The CDR3 length is 15 residues. J was trimmed by 2 bases and V by 6 bases; bases with no gene match: 2. The CDR3 DNA follows: TGTGCCAGCAGCGGACTAGCGGGGGGGCCCTACGAGCAGTACTTC. Translated, it gives CASSGLAGGPYEQYF.

The chain combines TRBV20-1 with TRBJ1-6; no clear D gene. V lost 5 bases, J lost 8 bases, and 13 bases lay in between. Looked up from germline, CDR1 is DFQATT and CDR2 is SNEGSKA (reference sequence). The CDR3 sequence is 13 residues long. DNA for the CDR3: TGCAGTGCTCGGGGAGGAGGGCATTCACCCCTCCACTTT. Its protein product is CSARGGGHSPLHF.

The chain recombines TRBV20-1 with TRBJ2-7; D is possibly TRBD1 (6 bases). The V gene's germline CDR1 is DFQATT and CDR2 SNEGSKA (reference sequence). With 0 bases removed from V and 7 bases from J, the gap between germline ends came to 22 bases. CDR3 length equals 16 residues. Here the CDR3 DNA reads TGCAGTGCTAGAGAGGGCCACAGGGCCCCCCCGGGGGAGCAGTACTTC. Translation: CSAREGHRAPPGEQYF.

The CDR3 DNA reads as TGTGCCAGCAGCTTCGGAGGGTTCAGGGGGAAGAACACTGAAGCTTTCTTT. Protein sequence: CASSFGGFRGKNTEAFF. The chain is built from TRBV7-9 and TRBJ1-1; 7 bases map to TRBD1. Germline V gene lookup returns CDR1 SEHNR and CDR2 FQNEAQ (reference sequence). This CDR3 is built from 17 residues. J gave up 1 base and V 3 bases, and 11 bases lay outside the gene matches.